These 25 T cell receptor beta chains share one sample of origin, sequenced in a study of blood T cell dynamics during melanoma immunotherapy (dated by TCRdb to the early 2020s). Libraries came from the immunoSEQ multiplex PCR assay. This is the immuneACCESS table as TCRdb keeps it, with only in-frame sequences that have V and J called. A part of the clones is gone; compared with another copy, unresolved V genes explain less than half, and the rest is unexplained. Recorded for this sample are approximately 28,000 clones; around four fifths of them occurred a single time. Jointly, the top ten make up over 9% of the sample. What this sample's time point label stands for: week 3, after first cycle of checkpoint inhibitor. Specimen: blood, collected from a patient treated with checkpoint blockade. All receptors derive from a human donor with melanoma.

The genes are TRBV29-1 and TRBJ1-2; 7 nucleotides match TRBD1. CDR1 is SQVTM, CDR2 ANQGSEA, per germline. V trimming: 4 bases; J trimming: 3 bases; junction bases outside the gene matches: 5. The CDR3 is 13 residues long. CDR3 protein: CSVAGTVDYGYTF. The CDR3 DNA reads TGCAGCGTTGCAGGGACAGTAGACTATGGCTACACCTTC.

The chain joins TRBV5-5 to TRBJ2-7, with a weak D call TRBD2 (5 bases). CDR3 size: 12 residues. Germline V lookup: CDR1 SGHKS, CDR2 YYEKEE (reference sequence). Trimming cost V 4 bases and J 7 bases, with 12 bases left between them. The CDR3 protein is CASSPGVYEQYF. CDR3 sequence (DNA): TGTGCCAGCAGCCCCGGGGTTTATGAGCAGTACTTC.

The chain links TRBV5-1 to TRBJ2-7, with D unclear. Germline lookup yields CDR1 SGHRS and CDR2 YFSETQ. V lost 0 bases and J lost 4, with 11 bases in between. This CDR3 comprises 14 residues. CDR3 sequence: CASSLGGPRYEQYF. As DNA, the CDR3 is TGCGCCAGCAGCTTGGGAGGACCCAGATACGAGCAGTACTTC.

The V call is TRBV4-1, the J call TRBJ2-7, with 8 positions matching TRBD1. The CDR3 sequence is 17 residues long. V gave up 5 bases and J gave up 3 bases; unmatched junction bases: 15. In germline, CDR1 is MGHRA, CDR2 YSYEKL. The CDR3 region has the DNA TGCGCCAGCAGCGCTCTATTTTTGGGGGACAGGATCTACGAGCAGTACTTC. Its protein is CASSALFLGDRIYEQYF.

The table lists this clone with a count of one. This chain uses TRBV2 with TRBJ2-7; 9 bases line up with TRBD2. After removal of 2 bases from V and 0 bases from J, the junction contained 5 bases not matched to a gene. Germline V CDR1 and CDR2: SNHLY, FYNNEI. The CDR3 sequence is 16 residues long. In DNA form, the CDR3 reads TGTGCCAGCAGTGAAATAGCGGGAGTAGGCTCCTACGAGCAGTACTTC. Its protein is CASSEIAGVGSYEQYF. The full variable domain, its missing parts supplied by reference TRBV2 and TRBJ2-7, is EPEVTQTPSHQVTQMGQEVILRCVPISNHLYFYWYRQILGQKVEFLVSFYNNEISEKSEIFDDQFSVERPDGSNFTLKIRSTKLEDSAMYFCASSEIAGVGSYEQYFGPGTRLTVT.

The chain couples TRBV6-5 to TRBJ2-4, with D possibly called TRBD1 or TRBD2 (6 bases each). Germline V gene lookup returns CDR1 MNHEY and CDR2 SVGAGI. The CDR3 loop spans 12 amino acids. The CDR3: CTRGAGLDIQYF. The CDR3 nucleotides read TGTACTAGGGGGGCAGGTTTAGACATTCAGTACTTC.

By sample share, this clone is medium-sized. The chain couples TRBV10-3 to TRBJ1-1, with a tentative D call TRBD1 (5 bases). V lost 3 bases, J lost 4 bases, and 12 bases lay in between. CDR1 ENHRY and CDR2 SYGVKD come from the germline V gene. This CDR3 has 14 residues. CDR3: CAISDRGEGTEAFF. The CDR3 DNA is TGTGCCATCAGTGATAGGGGAGAGGGCACTGAAGCTTTCTTT.

J is TRBJ2-7 and V is TRBV29-1, with D maybe TRBD1 (6 bases). Germline V gives CDR1 SQVTM, CDR2 ANQGSEA. The CDR3 runs 13 residues. The V and J ends lost 6 bases and 3 bases respectively, with 15 bases between them. Here the CDR3 reads CSVGGQPLYEQYF. CDR3 sequence (DNA): TGCAGCGTCGGAGGACAGCCTCTCTACGAGCAGTACTTC.

By its share, this clone is medium-sized. The rearrangement joins TRBV27 to TRBJ1-5; 9 nucleotides match TRBD1. The length of the CDR3 is 15 residues. The germline V gene has CDR1 MNHEY and CDR2 SMNVEV (reference sequence). V was clipped by 4 bases and J by 3 bases; unmatched bases: 4. CDR3 sequence: CASSWTGDPNQPQHF. The CDR3 coding sequence is TGTGCCAGCAGTTGGACAGGGGACCCCAATCAGCCCCAGCATTTT.

The chain carries TRBV19 and TRBJ2-3; D ambiguous. Per the germline V gene, CDR1 is LNHDA and CDR2 is SQIVND (reference sequence). The ends were cut back, 6 bases at V and 0 bases at J, with 10 bases in the middle. The CDR3 runs to 14 residues. This chain's CDR3 is CASRQWASTDTQYF. In DNA form, the CDR3 reads TGTGCCAGTAGACAGTGGGCTAGCACAGATACGCAGTATTTT.

In its sample, this clone was seen a few times. V is TRBV30 and J is TRBJ1-1; no firm D call. From germline, CDR1 is GTSNPN and CDR2 SVGIG (reference sequence). Trimming removed 5 bases at V and 3 bases at J, with 16 bases between. The CDR3 is 14 residues long. The CDR3 here is CAWALSGLYTEAFF. The DNA for the CDR3 is TGTGCCTGGGCCCTTTCGGGGTTGTACACTGAAGCTTTCTTT.

The rearrangement links TRBV5-6 to TRBJ1-5, with a weak D call TRBD1 (6 bases). The CDR3 is made up of 15 amino acids. Germline V gives CDR1 SGHDT, CDR2 YYEEEE. The V end lost 2 bases, the J end lost 4 bases, and 13 bases lay between the germline ends. CDR3 residues: CASSFRTGLNQPQHF. The CDR3, as DNA: TGTGCCAGCAGCTTTCGAACAGGGTTAAATCAGCCCCAGCATTTT.

In this sample, this clone turned up once. The V and J genes are TRBV28 and TRBJ1-2; maybe TRBD1 (5 bases). Trimming shortened V by 2 bases and J by 7 bases, and 14 bases separated the two germline ends. The germline V gene encodes CDR1 MDHEN and CDR2 SYDVKM. The CDR3 sequence is 14 residues long. The CDR3 sequence is CASSLGGGGVGYTF. CDR3 DNA: TGTGCCAGCAGTTTAGGCGGTGGAGGGGTTGGCTACACCTTC.

This clone has only one observation. This chain links TRBV18 with TRBJ2-3, with 9 bases identical to TRBD1. The CDR3 is 16 amino acids. With 6 bases clipped from V and 6 bases from J, the junction kept 13 bases outside the gene matches. Germline values: CDR1 KGHSH, CDR2 LQKENI. The DNA of the CDR3 is TGTGCCAGCTCCCCTCTATGGACAGGGGCTTTGGATACGCAGTATTTT. It is translated as CASSPLWTGALDTQYF. The variable domain in full, completed from reference TRBV18 and TRBJ2-3, reads NAGVMQNPRHLVRRRGQEARLRCSPMKGHSHVYWYRQLPEEGLKFMVYLQKENIIDESGMPKERFSAEFPKEGPSILRIQQVVRGDSAAYFCASSPLWTGALDTQYFGPGTRLTVL.

This clone was detected a few times. The CDR3 protein is CASSLEGGITEAFF. The CDR3 nucleotides are TGTGCCAGCAGCTTGGAGGGTGGGATCACTGAAGCTTTCTTT. The V gene is TRBV5-4, the J gene TRBJ1-1; D call uncertain. Germline V lookup: CDR1 SGHNT, CDR2 YYREEE (reference sequence). V was trimmed by 0 bases and J by 4 bases, leaving 10 bases between them. There are 14 residues in the CDR3.

The chain is built from TRBV28 and TRBJ2-5, with unresolved D. The CDR3 covers 15 residues. V lost 4 bases to trimming and J lost 7 bases, with 19 bases between them. The germline V gene has CDR1 MDHEN and CDR2 SYDVKM. In nucleotides, the CDR3 is TGTGCCAGCAGTTCGACGGGCCCTCCCCGAGCGACCCAGTACTTC. Translated, it gives CASSSTGPPRATQYF.

The rearrangement uses TRBV5-5 and TRBJ1-2; D is undetermined. This CDR3 is built from 15 residues. V was trimmed by 4 bases and J by 5 bases, leaving 18 bases between them. Germline lookup yields CDR1 SGHKS and CDR2 YYEKEE (reference sequence). CDR3 sequence reads: CASSLDGRAFYGYTF. Written as DNA, the CDR3 is TGTGCCAGCAGCCTTGACGGACGCGCTTTTTATGGCTACACCTTC.

The chain uses TRBV10-3 and TRBJ2-7, with D possibly being TRBD2 (5 bases). The CDR3 spans 13 residues. Germline loops: CDR1 ENHRY, CDR2 SYGVKD. V was clipped by 4 bases and J by 8 bases, with 15 bases between them. The chain's CDR3 is CAISAGSLGQQYF. In nucleotides, the CDR3 is TGTGCCATCAGTGCGGGATCGCTCGGACAGCAGTACTTC.

The chain combines TRBV7-6 with TRBJ2-3; no reliable D call. The germline CDR1 and CDR2 sequences are SGHVS and FNYEAQ. V lost 0 bases to trimming and J lost 8 bases, with 9 bases between them. The CDR3 runs 13 residues. CDR3: CASSLASSGTQYF. The CDR3 nucleotides read TGTGCCAGCAGCTTAGCTAGCTCCGGTACGCAGTATTTT.

This rearrangement joins TRBV5-1 to TRBJ1-1, with a weak D call TRBD1 (5 bases). The length of the CDR3 is 15 residues. Germline V lookup: CDR1 SGHRS, CDR2 YFSETQ. Trimming took off 4 bases at V and 0 bases at J, with 13 bases between the two ends. CDR3 residues: CASSVTGALNTEAFF. The CDR3 DNA reads as TGCGCCAGCAGCGTGACCGGGGCCCTGAACACTGAAGCTTTCTTT.

This chain uses TRBV15 with TRBJ2-1; TRBD2 might be the D (5 bases). The V and J ends lost 4 bases and 14 bases respectively, with 18 bases between them. The germline gives CDR1 LNHNV, CDR2 YYDKDF (reference sequence). CDR3 size: 13 residues. For the CDR3, the DNA is TGTGCCACCAGCAAAGAGATGGGAGTTCCGGAGTTCTTC. Its protein is CATSKEMGVPEFF. Combining the CDR3 with reference TRBV15 and TRBJ2-1 gives the whole variable domain DAMVIQNPRYQVTQFGKPVTLSCSQTLNHNVMYWYQQKSSQAPKLLFHYYDKDFNNEADTPDNFQSRRPNTSFCFLDIRSPGLGDTAMYLCATSKEMGVPEFFGPGTRLTVL.

The V and J genes are TRBV28 and TRBJ1-1; 10 positions agree with TRBD1. After removal of 1 base from V and 8 bases from J, the junction contained 4 bases not matched to a gene. This CDR3 is 14 amino acids long. CDR1 is MDHEN and CDR2 is SYDVKM in the germline V gene. The CDR3 protein is CASSLSGQGGEAFF. CDR3 nucleotide sequence: TGTGCCAGCAGTTTATCCGGACAGGGGGGAGAAGCTTTCTTT.

This clone came up once. The chain has TRBV19 and TRBJ2-3; D is perhaps TRBD2 (5 bases). In germline, CDR1 is LNHDA, CDR2 SQIVND (reference sequence). CDR3 length equals 12 residues. V was clipped by 6 bases and J by 5 bases, with 9 bases between them. The CDR3 loop reads CASSLRGDTQYF. As DNA, the CDR3 is TGTGCCAGTAGCCTCCGGGGAGATACGCAGTATTTT.

The J gene is TRBJ1-2, the V gene TRBV19, with TRBD1 matching over 12 bases. Looked up from germline, CDR1 is LNHDA and CDR2 is SQIVND (reference sequence). V lost 7 bases, J lost 6 bases, and 6 bases stayed unmatched. This CDR3 contains 14 residues. CDR3 region: CASKGDRGHNGYTF. The CDR3 region has the DNA TGTGCCAGTAAGGGGGACAGGGGGCACAATGGCTACACCTTC.

This sequence joins TRBV6-5 and TRBJ2-1, with TRBD2 matching 9 bases. After removal of 6 bases from V and 9 bases from J, the junction contained 6 bases not matched to a gene. This CDR3 spans 13 amino acids. From germline, CDR1 is MNHEY and CDR2 SVGAGI. CDR3 DNA sequence: TGTGCCAGCAGGGTAGCGGGAGTAAGTGAGCAGTTCTTC. Translation gives CASRVAGVSEQFF.